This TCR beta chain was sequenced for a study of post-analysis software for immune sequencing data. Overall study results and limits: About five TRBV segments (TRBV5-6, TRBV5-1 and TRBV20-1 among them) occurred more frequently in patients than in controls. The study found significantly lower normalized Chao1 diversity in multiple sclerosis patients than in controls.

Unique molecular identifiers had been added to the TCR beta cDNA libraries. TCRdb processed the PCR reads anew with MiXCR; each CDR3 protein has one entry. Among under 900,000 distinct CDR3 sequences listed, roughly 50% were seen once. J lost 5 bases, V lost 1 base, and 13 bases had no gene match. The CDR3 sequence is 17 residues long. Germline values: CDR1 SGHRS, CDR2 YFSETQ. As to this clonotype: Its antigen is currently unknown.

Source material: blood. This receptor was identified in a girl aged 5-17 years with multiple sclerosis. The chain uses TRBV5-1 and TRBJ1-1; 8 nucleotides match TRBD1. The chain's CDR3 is CASSLSLTGQGYTEAFF. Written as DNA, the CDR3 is TGCGCCAGCAGCTTGAGCCTGACAGGACAGGGATATACTGAAGCTTTCTTT. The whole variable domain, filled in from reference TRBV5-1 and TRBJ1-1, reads KAGVTQTPRYLIKTRGQQVTLSCSPISGHRSVSWYQQTPGQGLQFLFEYFSETQRNKGNFPGRFSGRQFSNSRSEMNVSTLELGDSALYLCASSLSLTGQGYTEAFFGQGTRLTVV.